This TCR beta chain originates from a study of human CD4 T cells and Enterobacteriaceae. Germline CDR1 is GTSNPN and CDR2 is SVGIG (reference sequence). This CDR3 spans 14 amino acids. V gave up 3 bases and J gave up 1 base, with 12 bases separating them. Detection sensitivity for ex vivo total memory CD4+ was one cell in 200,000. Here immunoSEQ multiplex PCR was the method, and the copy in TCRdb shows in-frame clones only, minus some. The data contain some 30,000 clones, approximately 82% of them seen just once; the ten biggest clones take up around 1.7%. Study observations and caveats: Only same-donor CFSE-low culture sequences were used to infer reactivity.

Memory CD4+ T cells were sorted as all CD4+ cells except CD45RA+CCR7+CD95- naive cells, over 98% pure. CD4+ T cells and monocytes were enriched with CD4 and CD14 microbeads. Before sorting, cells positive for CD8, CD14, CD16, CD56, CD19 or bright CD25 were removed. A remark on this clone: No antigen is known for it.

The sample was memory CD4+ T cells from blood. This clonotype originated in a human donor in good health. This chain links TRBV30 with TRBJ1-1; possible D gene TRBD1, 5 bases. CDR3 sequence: CAWSSGLENTEAFF. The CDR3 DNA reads TGTGCCTGGAGCTCAGGGTTGGAGAACACTGAAGCTTTCTTT. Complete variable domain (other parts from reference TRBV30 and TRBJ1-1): SQTIHQWPATLVQPVGSPLSLECTVEGTSNPNLYWYRQAAGRGLQLLFYSVGIGQISSEVPQNLSASRPQDRQFILSSKKLLLSDSGFYLCAWSSGLENTEAFFGQGTRLTVV.